This T cell receptor (beta chain) was retrieved from a study of blood T cell repertoires in COVID-19. Study in general: The analysed material was cDNA or gDNA that came from T cells, B-cell-depleted T cells, or PBMCs.

This clone showed up just once. Germline CDR1 SGHRS, CDR2 YFSETQ. The CDR3 length is 20 residues. V gave up 0 bases and J gave up 2 bases; unmatched junction bases: 14. Original processing notes: How many nucleated cells were present was estimated from reference gene primer amplification. Some clones are missing from TCRdb's copy, which holds only in-frame ones; the method was immunoSEQ multiplex PCR. V and J calls and clone size are given by that table; D and trimming were obtained from the DNA. The repertoire has 150,000 or so clones, more than 75% of them found once; the top ten carry around 5%. Sequencing used peripheral blood. The chain recombines TRBV5-1 with TRBJ2-5, with 12 bases identical to TRBD2. The receptor's source is a woman in her sixties or seventies with COVID-19, enrolled during active disease. The CDR3 sequence is CASSLAGTSGGSRRQETQYF. CDR3 DNA sequence: TGCGCCAGCAGCTTGGCCGGAACTAGCGGGGGGTCAAGGAGGCAAGAGACCCAGTACTTC.